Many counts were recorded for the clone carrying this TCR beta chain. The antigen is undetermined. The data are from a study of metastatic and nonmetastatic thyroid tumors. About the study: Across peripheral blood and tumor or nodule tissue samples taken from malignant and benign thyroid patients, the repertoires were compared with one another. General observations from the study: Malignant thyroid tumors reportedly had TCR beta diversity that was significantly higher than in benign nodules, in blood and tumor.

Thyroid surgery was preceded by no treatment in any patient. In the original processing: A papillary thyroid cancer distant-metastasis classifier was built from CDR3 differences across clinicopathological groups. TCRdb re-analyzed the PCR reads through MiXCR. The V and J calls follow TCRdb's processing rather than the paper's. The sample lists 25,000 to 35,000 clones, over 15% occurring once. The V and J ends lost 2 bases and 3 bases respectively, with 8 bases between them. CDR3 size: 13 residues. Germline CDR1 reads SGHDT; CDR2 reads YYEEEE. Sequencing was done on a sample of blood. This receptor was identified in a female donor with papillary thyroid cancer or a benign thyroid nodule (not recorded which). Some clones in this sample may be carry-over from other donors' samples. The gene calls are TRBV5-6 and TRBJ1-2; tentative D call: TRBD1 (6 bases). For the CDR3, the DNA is TGTGCCAGCAGCTTAGGGGGGGACTATGGCTACACCTTC. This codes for CASSLGGDYGYTF.